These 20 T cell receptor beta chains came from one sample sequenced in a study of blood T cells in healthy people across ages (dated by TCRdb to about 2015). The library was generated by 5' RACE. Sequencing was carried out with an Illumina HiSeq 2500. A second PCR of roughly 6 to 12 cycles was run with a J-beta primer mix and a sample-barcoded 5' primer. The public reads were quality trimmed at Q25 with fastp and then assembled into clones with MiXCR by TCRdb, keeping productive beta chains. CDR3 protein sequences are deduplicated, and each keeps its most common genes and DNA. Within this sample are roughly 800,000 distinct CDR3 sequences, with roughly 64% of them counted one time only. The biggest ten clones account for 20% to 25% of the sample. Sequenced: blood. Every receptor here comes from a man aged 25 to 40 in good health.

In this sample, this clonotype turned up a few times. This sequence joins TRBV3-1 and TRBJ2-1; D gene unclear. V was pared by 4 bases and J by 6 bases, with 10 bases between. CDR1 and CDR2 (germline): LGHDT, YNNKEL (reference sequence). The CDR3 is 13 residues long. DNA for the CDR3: TGTGCCAGCAGCCGCAGCCAACGCAATGAGCAGTTCTTC. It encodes CASSRSQRNEQFF.

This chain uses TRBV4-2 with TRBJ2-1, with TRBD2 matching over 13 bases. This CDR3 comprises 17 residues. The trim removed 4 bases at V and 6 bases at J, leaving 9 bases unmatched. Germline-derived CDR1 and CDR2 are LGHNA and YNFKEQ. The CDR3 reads CASSLRTSGSGGNEQFF. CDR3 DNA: TGTGCCAGCAGCCTAAGGACTAGCGGGAGCGGCGGCAATGAGCAGTTCTTC.

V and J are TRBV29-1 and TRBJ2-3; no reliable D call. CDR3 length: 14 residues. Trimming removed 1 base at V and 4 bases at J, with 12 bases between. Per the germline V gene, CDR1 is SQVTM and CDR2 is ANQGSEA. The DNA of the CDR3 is TGCAGCGTTGAAGGAGCAGGCGAATCAGATACGCAGTATTTT. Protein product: CSVEGAGESDTQYF.

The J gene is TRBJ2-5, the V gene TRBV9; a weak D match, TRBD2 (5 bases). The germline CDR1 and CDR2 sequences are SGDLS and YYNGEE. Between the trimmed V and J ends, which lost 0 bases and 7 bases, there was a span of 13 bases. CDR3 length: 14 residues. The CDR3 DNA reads TGTGCCAGCAGCGTAGCTGATAGCGAAGGGACCCAGTACTTC. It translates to CASSVADSEGTQYF.

CDR3 residues: CASRNMRFATDTQYF. In DNA, the CDR3 is TGTGCCAGCAGAAACATGAGGTTCGCCACAGATACGCAGTATTTT. The J gene is TRBJ2-3, the V gene TRBV27; no definite D call. CDR3 length: 15 residues. The V end lost 6 bases, the J end lost 2 bases, and 15 bases lay between the germline ends. Germline lookup yields CDR1 MNHEY and CDR2 SMNVEV (reference sequence).

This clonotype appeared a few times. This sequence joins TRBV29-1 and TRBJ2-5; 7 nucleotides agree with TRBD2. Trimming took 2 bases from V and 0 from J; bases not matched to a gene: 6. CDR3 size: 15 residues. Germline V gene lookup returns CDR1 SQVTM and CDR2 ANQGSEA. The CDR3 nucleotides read TGCAGCGTTGAATCGGCGGGGGAGTACCAAGAGACCCAGTACTTC. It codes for CSVESAGEYQETQYF.

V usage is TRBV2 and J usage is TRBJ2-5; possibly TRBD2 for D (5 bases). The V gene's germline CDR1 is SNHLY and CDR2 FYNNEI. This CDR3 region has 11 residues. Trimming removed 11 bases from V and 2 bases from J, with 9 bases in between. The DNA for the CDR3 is TGTGCCTTTTGGACTCAAGAGACCCAGTACTTC. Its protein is CAFWTQETQYF. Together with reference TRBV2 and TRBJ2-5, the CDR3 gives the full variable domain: EPEVTQTPSHQVTQMGQEVILRCVPISNHLYFYWYRQILGQKVEFLVSFYNNEISEKSEIFDDQFSVERPDGSNFTLKIRSTKLEDSAMYFCAFWTQETQYFGPGTRLLVL.

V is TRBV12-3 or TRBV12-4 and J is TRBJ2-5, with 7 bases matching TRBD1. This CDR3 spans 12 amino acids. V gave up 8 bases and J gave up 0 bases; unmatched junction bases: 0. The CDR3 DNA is TGTGCCAGCCAGGGGGACCAAGAGACCCAGTACTTC. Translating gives CASQGDQETQYF.

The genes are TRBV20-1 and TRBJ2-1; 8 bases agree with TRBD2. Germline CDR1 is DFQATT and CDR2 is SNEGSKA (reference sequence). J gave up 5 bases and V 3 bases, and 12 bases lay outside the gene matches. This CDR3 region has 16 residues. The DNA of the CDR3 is TGCAGTGCTAGTTCCCGCGCGGGGGGCAATAACAATGAGCAGTTCTTC. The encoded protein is CSASSRAGGNNNEQFF.

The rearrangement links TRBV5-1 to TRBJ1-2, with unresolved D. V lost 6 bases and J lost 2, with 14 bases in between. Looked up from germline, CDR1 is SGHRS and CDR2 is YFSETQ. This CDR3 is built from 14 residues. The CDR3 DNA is TGCGCCAGCACGGACCAGGACGGGAACTATGGCTACACCTTC. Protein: CASTDQDGNYGYTF.

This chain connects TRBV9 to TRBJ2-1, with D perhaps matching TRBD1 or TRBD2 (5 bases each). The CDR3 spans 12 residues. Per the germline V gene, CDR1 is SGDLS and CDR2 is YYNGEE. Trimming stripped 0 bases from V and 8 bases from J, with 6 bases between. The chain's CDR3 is CASSVVGHEQFF. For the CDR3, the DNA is TGTGCCAGCAGCGTAGTGGGACATGAGCAGTTCTTC.

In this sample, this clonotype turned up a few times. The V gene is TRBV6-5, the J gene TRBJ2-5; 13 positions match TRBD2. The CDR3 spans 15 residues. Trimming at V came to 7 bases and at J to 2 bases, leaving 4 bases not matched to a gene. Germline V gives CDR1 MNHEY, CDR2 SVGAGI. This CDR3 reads CASTRTSGRQETQYF. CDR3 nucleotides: TGTGCCAGCACGCGGACTAGCGGGAGACAAGAGACCCAGTACTTC.

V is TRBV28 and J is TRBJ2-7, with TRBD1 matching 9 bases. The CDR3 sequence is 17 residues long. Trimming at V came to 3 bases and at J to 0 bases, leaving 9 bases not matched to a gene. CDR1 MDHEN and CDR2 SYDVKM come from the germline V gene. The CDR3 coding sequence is TGTGCCAGCAGTTTCTCGGACAGGGGTATGAGCTCCTACGAGCAGTACTTC. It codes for CASSFSDRGMSSYEQYF.

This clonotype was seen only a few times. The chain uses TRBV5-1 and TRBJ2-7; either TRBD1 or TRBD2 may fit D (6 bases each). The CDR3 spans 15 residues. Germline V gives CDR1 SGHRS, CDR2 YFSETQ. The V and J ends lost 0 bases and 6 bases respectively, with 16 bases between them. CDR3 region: CASSLAGGRAVEQYF. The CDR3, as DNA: TGCGCCAGCAGCTTGGCCGGGGGCAGGGCTGTCGAGCAGTACTTC.

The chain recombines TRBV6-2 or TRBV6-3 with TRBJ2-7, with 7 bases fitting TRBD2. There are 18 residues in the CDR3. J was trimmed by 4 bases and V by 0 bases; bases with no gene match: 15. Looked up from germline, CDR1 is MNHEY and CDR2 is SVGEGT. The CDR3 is CASSYSGGRALLGYEQYF. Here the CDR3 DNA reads TGTGCCAGCAGTTACTCGGGTGGGAGGGCCCTTCTTGGATACGAGCAGTACTTC.

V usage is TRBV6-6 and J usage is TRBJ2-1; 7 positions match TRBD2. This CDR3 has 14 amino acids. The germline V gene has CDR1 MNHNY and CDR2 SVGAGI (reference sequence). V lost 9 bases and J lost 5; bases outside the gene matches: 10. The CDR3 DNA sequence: TGTGCCAGTTCCCATCGCGGGGGAGACAATGAGCAGTTCTTC. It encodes CASSHRGGDNEQFF.

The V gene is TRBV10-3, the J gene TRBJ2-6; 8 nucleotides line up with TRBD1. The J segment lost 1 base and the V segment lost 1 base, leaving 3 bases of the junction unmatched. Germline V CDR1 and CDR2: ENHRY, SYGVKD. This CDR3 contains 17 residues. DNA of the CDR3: TGTGCCATCAGTGAGTGGGACAGGTCGTCTGGGGCCAACGTCCTGACTTTC. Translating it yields CAISEWDRSSGANVLTF.

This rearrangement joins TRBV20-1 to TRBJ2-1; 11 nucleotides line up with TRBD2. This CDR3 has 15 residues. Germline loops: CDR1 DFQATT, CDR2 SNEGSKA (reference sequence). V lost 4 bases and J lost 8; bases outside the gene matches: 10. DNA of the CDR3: TGCAGTGCTATGACGGCTAGCGGGGGGTGGTATGAGCAGTTCTTC. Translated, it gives CSAMTASGGWYEQFF.

DNA for the CDR3: TGTGCCACCAGTCCTGTCCCACTAGTCGATGAGCAGTTCTTC. It is translated as CATSPVPLVDEQFF. This chain joins TRBV15 and TRBJ2-1, with D maybe TRBD2 (5 bases). Between the trimmed V and J ends, which lost 6 bases and 8 bases, there was a span of 17 bases. In germline, CDR1 is LNHNV, CDR2 YYDKDF (reference sequence). This CDR3 contains 14 residues. The full variable domain, its missing parts supplied by reference TRBV15 and TRBJ2-1, is DAMVIQNPRYQVTQFGKPVTLSCSQTLNHNVMYWYQQKSSQAPKLLFHYYDKDFNNEADTPDNFQSRRPNTSFCFLDIRSPGLGDTAMYLCATSPVPLVDEQFFGPGTRLTVL.

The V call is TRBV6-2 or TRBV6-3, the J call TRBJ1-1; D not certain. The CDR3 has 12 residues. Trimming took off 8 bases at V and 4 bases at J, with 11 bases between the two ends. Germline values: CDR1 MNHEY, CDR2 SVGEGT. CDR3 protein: CASGYGITEAFF. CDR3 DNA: TGTGCCAGCGGCTATGGGATCACTGAAGCTTTCTTT.